This T cell receptor (beta chain) was observed in a study of blood T cell repertoires in COVID-19. The overall study: Spain, Italy and the United States supplied samples that represented acute and convalescent COVID-19. From T cells, B-cell-depleted T cells, or PBMCs came the material, which was cDNA or gDNA.

The CDR3 covers 13 residues. CDR1 is GTSNPN and CDR2 is SVGIG in the germline V gene (reference sequence). Source study methods: Amplifying reference gene primers gave estimates of nucleated cell counts. Clones were sequenced by immunoSEQ multiplex PCR, and TCRdb holds only the in-frame ones, with some missing. The V and J calls and clone size come from that table; D and trimming were worked out from the DNA. The repertoire holds 50,000 or so clones, with approximately 83% as singletons. As for this clone: A read error may produce the germline difference seen at one junction end.

The receptor was isolated from a middle-aged man with acute or convalescent COVID-19. The rearrangement uses TRBV30 and TRBJ1-6, with TRBD1 matching over 9 bases. The sequenced material came from peripheral blood. The CDR3 nucleotides are TGTGCCTGGATGGGACAGGGAGATTCTCCCCTCCACTTT. Its protein is CAWMGQGDSPLHF.